This is a list of T cell receptor beta chains from one sample in a study of cytomegalovirus exposure and HLA in healthy donors. Profiling relied on immunoSEQ multiplex PCR, and the TCRdb table lists in-frame clones only, not all of them. The sample shows more than 110,000 clones, 77% of them seen only once. Sequencing was carried out using PBMCs. Receptor source: a male donor in good health and CMV-seronegative. The CDR3 runs from the conserved cysteine through the conserved F or W. D genes are given only for firm matches. Size values are once, few and many counts, or a class for expanded clones, and some rows have none.

d_gene: .
v_gene: TRBV9
j_gene: TRBJ1-5
abundance: .
CDR3nt: TGTGCCAGCAGCGCCAACAGTGGCAATCAGCCCCAGCATTTT
CDR3aa: CASSANSGNQPQHF

d_gene: .
v_gene: TRBV6-4
j_gene: TRBJ2-7
abundance: .
CDR3nt: TGTGCCAGCAGTGACAATTGTCCCGTAGCCTACGAGCAGTACTTC
CDR3aa: CASSDNCPVAYEQYF

d_gene: .
v_gene: TRBV5-4
j_gene: TRBJ2-3
abundance: .
CDR3nt: TGTGCCAGCAGCGTGGACAGTTTGCCCACAGATACGCAGTATTTT
CDR3aa: CASSVDSLPTDTQYF

d_gene: .
v_gene: TRBV19
j_gene: TRBJ2-7
abundance: .
CDR3nt: TGTGCCAGTAGTATAGAAGGGGGTTTACAGGGCGAGCAGTACTTC
CDR3aa: CASSIEGGLQGEQYF

d_gene: .
v_gene: TRBV7-3
j_gene: TRBJ2-3
abundance: .
CDR3nt: TGTGCCAGCAGCTCCGGGGGAACCTTTAGAGATACGCAGTATTTT
CDR3aa: CASSSGGTFRDTQYF

d_gene: .
v_gene: TRBV2
j_gene: TRBJ1-5
abundance: .
CDR3nt: TGTGCCAGCAGAGAGAGATCCAATCAGCCCCAGCATTTT
CDR3aa: CASRERSNQPQHF

d_gene: TRBD1
v_gene: TRBV7-2
j_gene: TRBJ1-2
abundance: once
CDR3nt: TGTGCCAGCAGCCTCGGACAGGTTAACTATGGCTACACCTTC
CDR3aa: CASSLGQVNYGYTF

d_gene: TRBD1
v_gene: TRBV5-1
j_gene: TRBJ1-2
abundance: .
CDR3nt: TGCGCCAGCAGCTTGGAGGGGACAGTGGGCTATGGCTACACCTTC
CDR3aa: CASSLEGTVGYGYTF

d_gene: TRBD2
v_gene: TRBV27
j_gene: TRBJ2-1
abundance: .
CDR3nt: TGTGCCAGCAGTTCGGGACTAGCGGGGGGCCTGGAGCAGTTCTTC
CDR3aa: CASSSGLAGGLEQFF

d_gene: .
v_gene: TRBV2
j_gene: TRBJ1-2
abundance: once
CDR3nt: TGTGCCAGCATCCGGAGCGCTAACTATGGCTACACCTTC
CDR3aa: CASIRSANYGYTF

d_gene: TRBD1
v_gene: TRBV10-1
j_gene: TRBJ2-7
abundance: .
CDR3nt: TGCGCCAGCAGTCCGGGACAGAGCTCCTACGAGCAGTACTTC
CDR3aa: CASSPGQSSYEQYF

d_gene: TRBD2
v_gene: TRBV6-1
j_gene: TRBJ2-3
abundance: .
CDR3nt: TGTGCCAGCAGTGAAGTTAGCGGGGGAGCTAGCACAGATACGCAGTATTTT
CDR3aa: CASSEVSGGASTDTQYF

d_gene: TRBD2
v_gene: TRBV6-4
j_gene: TRBJ2-3
abundance: few
CDR3nt: TGTGCCAGCAGGCGGACTAGCGGGGGCACAGATACGCAGTATTTT
CDR3aa: CASRRTSGGTDTQYF

d_gene: TRBD2
v_gene: TRBV9
j_gene: TRBJ2-7
abundance: .
CDR3nt: TGTGCCAGCAGCGTAGCGGGAGGCCGGTCCGAGCAGTACTTC
CDR3aa: CASSVAGGRSEQYF

d_gene: .
v_gene: TRBV5-8
j_gene: TRBJ1-5
abundance: .
CDR3nt: TGTGCCAGCAGCCGTGTATCAGGGGTTGTTCCGCCCCAGCATTTT
CDR3aa: CASSRVSGVVPPQHF

d_gene: TRBD1
v_gene: TRBV18
j_gene: TRBJ2-7
abundance: .
CDR3nt: TGTGCCAGCTCACGGACAGGCTCCTACGAGCAGTACTTC
CDR3aa: CASSRTGSYEQYF

d_gene: .
v_gene: TRBV6-5
j_gene: TRBJ2-1
abundance: .
CDR3nt: TGTGCCAGCAGTTATGGGCGGGGTGGGGGTAATGAGCAGTTCTTC
CDR3aa: CASSYGRGGGNEQFF

d_gene: .
v_gene: TRBV4-3
j_gene: TRBJ2-3
abundance: few
CDR3nt: TGCGCCAGCAGCCAAGGGGCCCGGGATACCCGCACAGATACGCAGTATTTT
CDR3aa: CASSQGARDTRTDTQYF

d_gene: TRBD1
v_gene: TRBV6-5
j_gene: TRBJ1-2
abundance: .
CDR3nt: TGTGCCAGCAGTTACGGGACAGACAGTTATGGCTACACCTTC
CDR3aa: CASSYGTDSYGYTF

d_gene: .
v_gene: TRBV5-4
j_gene: TRBJ2-7
abundance: .
CDR3nt: TGTGCCAGCAGCTTACAGGGAGGGGACGAGCAGTACTTC
CDR3aa: CASSLQGGDEQYF

d_gene: TRBD1
v_gene: TRBV6-5
j_gene: TRBJ2-1
abundance: .
CDR3nt: TGTGCCAGCAGTCCACAGGGGCAGGCCGCCAATGAGCAGTTCTTC
CDR3aa: CASSPQGQAANEQFF

d_gene: .
v_gene: TRBV6-1
j_gene: TRBJ1-4
abundance: .
CDR3nt: TGTGCCAGCAGTGAAGGTAGTAGAGTGAATGAAAAACTGTTTTTT
CDR3aa: CASSEGSRVNEKLFF

d_gene: .
v_gene: TRBV2
j_gene: TRBJ2-3
abundance: once
CDR3nt: TGTGCCAGCAACCACCGCGCTGGCACAGATACGCAGTATTTT
CDR3aa: CASNHRAGTDTQYF

d_gene: .
v_gene: TRBV11-2
j_gene: TRBJ1-2
abundance: once
CDR3nt: TGTGCCAGCAGCCTCCCGGAGGGACCCTATGGCTACACCTTC
CDR3aa: CASSLPEGPYGYTF

d_gene: .
v_gene: TRBV10-2
j_gene: TRBJ1-3
abundance: few
CDR3nt: TGCGCCAGCACCACTGGAAACACCATATATTTT
CDR3aa: CASTTGNTIYF